The rows below give T cell receptor beta chains drawn from one sample of a study of cytomegalovirus exposure and HLA in healthy donors. Data came from immunoSEQ multiplex PCR; TCRdb stores just in-frame clones and leaves some out. The sample shows 65,000 or so clones, roughly two thirds of them seen only once. The specimen sequenced was PBMCs. The receptors here all came from a man aged 30-40 years in good health and CMV-seronegative. Each CDR3 is given with its conserved first and last residue. The order of the fields is D gene, V gene, clone size, J gene, CDR3 DNA, CDR3 protein. The D gene is left open where the match is weak. The size field is filled for only some rows; it gives once, few, many or a size class.

NA	TRBV30	NA	TRBJ2-5	TGTGCCTGGAGTCTAGGGGGCCAGGGGGGAGAGACCCAGTACTTC	CAWSLGGQGGETQYF
NA	TRBV14	NA	TRBJ1-1	TGTGCCAGCAGCCGAGATTTAGATACTGAAGCTTTCTTT	CASSRDLDTEAFF
NA	TRBV4-2	NA	TRBJ2-2	TGTGCCAGCAGCCTTAGCGGCACGAACACCGGGGAGCTGTTTTTT	CASSLSGTNTGELFF
TRBD1	TRBV7-2	NA	TRBJ2-1	TGTGCCAGCAGCTTAGACAGGGGGCCATACAATGAGCAGTTCTTC	CASSLDRGPYNEQFF
TRBD1	TRBV7-9	NA	TRBJ2-7	TGTGCCAGCAGCCCCGACAGGGAAATGAGCGAGCAGTACTTC	CASSPDREMSEQYF
NA	TRBV5-6	NA	TRBJ2-5	TGTGCCAGCAGCTCCAAGGAGGGGGGGCTTCAAGAGACCCAGTACTTC	CASSSKEGGLQETQYF
NA	TRBV30	NA	TRBJ1-6	TGTGCCTGGAGAGGGGCGAATTCACCCCTCCACTTT	CAWRGANSPLHF
TRBD2	TRBV5-1	once	TRBJ2-3	TGCGCCAGCAGCTTGGTAGCGGGGGGGCCGAGCACAGATACGCAGTATTTT	CASSLVAGGPSTDTQYF
NA	TRBV15	few	TRBJ1-4	TGTGCCACCAGCAGAGATGACAGGTTTAATGAAAAACTGTTTTTT	CATSRDDRFNEKLFF
TRBD2	TRBV5-1	NA	TRBJ2-5	TGCGCCAGCAGGCCCGGGGGGGCAGCCGAGACCCAGTACTTC	CASRPGGAAETQYF
TRBD1	TRBV29-1	NA	TRBJ2-5	TGCAGCGTTAAAGGACAGGGTACCTGGGAGACCCAGTACTTC	CSVKGQGTWETQYF
TRBD2	TRBV19	NA	TRBJ2-1	TGTGCCAGTAGACTCGGGACTAGCGGGTACAATGAGCAGTTCTTC	CASRLGTSGYNEQFF
TRBD2	TRBV5-6	NA	TRBJ2-2	TGTGCCAGCAGCACCCCGGGACTAGCCTCTTCCGGGGAGCTGTTTTTT	CASSTPGLASSGELFF
TRBD2	TRBV7-6	NA	TRBJ2-2	TGTGCCAGCAGCCCAGAGGCGGGGGAAAACACCGGGGAGCTGTTTTTT	CASSPEAGENTGELFF
TRBD2	TRBV7-8	NA	TRBJ2-4	TGTGCCAGCGGGCGGGGGGTTAAAAACATTCAGTACTTC	CASGRGVKNIQYF
TRBD1	TRBV4-1	NA	TRBJ1-6	TGCGCCAGCAGCCCTGGGACAGGGGTTTTTAATTCACCCCTCCACTTT	CASSPGTGVFNSPLHF
TRBD1	TRBV6-5	many	TRBJ1-5	TGTGCCAGCAGTCGCGGACAGGGGGGACAGCCCCAGCATTTT	CASSRGQGGQPQHF
TRBD2	TRBV4-1	few	TRBJ2-1	TGCGCCAGCAGCCCCGGTCCTAGCGGGGCCGGCTCCTACAATGAGCAGTTCTTC	CASSPGPSGAGSYNEQFF
NA	TRBV29-1	few	TRBJ1-1	TGCAGCCCCTCACAGGCTGGTGAAGCTTTCTTT	CSPSQAGEAFF
NA	TRBV27	NA	TRBJ1-6	TGTGCCAGCAGTCCAATCCTCGAGACAGGCCATAATTCACCCCTCCACTTT	CASSPILETGHNSPLHF
TRBD2	TRBV4-2	NA	TRBJ2-3	TGTGCCAGCAGCCAAGGTGGCGGCGGGGGGCCGACAGATACGCAGTATTTT	CASSQGGGGGPTDTQYF
NA	TRBV4-1	NA	TRBJ2-7	TGCGCCAGCAGCCCCAAACAGGATTCTCTGGTCGAGCAGTACTTC	CASSPKQDSLVEQYF
NA	TRBV10-3	NA	TRBJ1-1	TGTGCCATCCCGGACTTCTCGGCGGACACTGAAGCTTTCTTT	CAIPDFSADTEAFF
TRBD1	TRBV30	NA	TRBJ1-2	TGTGCCTGGAGTACCAGACAGGGGAAGGGCTATGGCTACACCTTC	CAWSTRQGKGYGYTF
TRBD1	TRBV30	NA	TRBJ2-1	TGTGCCTGGAGTGACAGGGGCGATGAGCAGTTCTTC	CAWSDRGDEQFF
NA	TRBV4-2	NA	TRBJ2-5	TGTGCCAGCAGCCAAGATGGAGGGGCAGAACAAGAGACCCAGTACTTC	CASSQDGGAEQETQYF
NA	TRBV7-6	once	TRBJ1-4	TGTGCCGGCAGCTTAGGGGGGGTTGTGCAATCCCTGTTTTTT	CAGSLGGVVQSLFF
TRBD1	TRBV5-4	NA	TRBJ1-2	TGTGCCAGCAGCCGCGGGACAGGGACTAACTATGGCTACACCTTC	CASSRGTGTNYGYTF